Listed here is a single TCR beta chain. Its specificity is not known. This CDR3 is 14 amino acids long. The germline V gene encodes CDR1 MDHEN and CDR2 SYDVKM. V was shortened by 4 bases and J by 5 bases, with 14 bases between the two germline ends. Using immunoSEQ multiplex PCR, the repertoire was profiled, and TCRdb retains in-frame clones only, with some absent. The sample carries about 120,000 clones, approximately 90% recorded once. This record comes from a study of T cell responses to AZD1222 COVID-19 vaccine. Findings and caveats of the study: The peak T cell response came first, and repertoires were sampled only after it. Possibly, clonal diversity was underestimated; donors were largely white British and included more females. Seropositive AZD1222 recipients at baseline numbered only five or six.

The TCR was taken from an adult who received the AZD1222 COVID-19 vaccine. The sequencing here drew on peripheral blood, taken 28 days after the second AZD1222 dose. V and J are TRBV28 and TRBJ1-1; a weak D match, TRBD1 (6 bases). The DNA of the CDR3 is TGTGCCAGCAGTTACACAGGGAGACGAACTGAAGCTTTCTTT. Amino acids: CASSYTGRRTEAFF.